This TCR beta chain was profiled in a study of CD8+ T cells in alopecia areata. Separation by sorting yielded CD4+ and CD8+ T cells from PBMCs. This clone occurred once. Its antigen remains unidentified. Trimming removed 0 bases from V and 5 bases from J, with 14 bases in between. The CDR3 is made up of 15 amino acids. CDR1 and CDR2 (germline): GTSNPN, SVGIG (reference sequence). RNA was isolated and reverse transcribed to cDNA, the sequencing template. Clones were sequenced by immunoSEQ multiplex PCR, and TCRdb holds only the in-frame ones, with some missing. This repertoire shows 95,000 to 150,000 clones, less than 50% found once; its top ten account for 10% to 13%. Study-level points and caveats: Sequencing of scalp samples also includes resident alphabeta T cells from normal skin.

Sequenced: NKG2D-low CD8+ T cells sorted from blood. The chain is built from TRBV30 and TRBJ2-1; no clear D. The receptor was isolated from a human donor with alopecia areata. The CDR3 sequence: CAWSVPEVPDNEQFF. In nucleotides, the CDR3 is TGTGCCTGGAGTGTACCCGAAGTTCCGGACAATGAGCAGTTCTTC.